This TCR beta chain is from a study of metastatic and nonmetastatic thyroid tumors. In its sample, this clone was seen many times. CDR1 and CDR2 from the germline V gene are SEHNR and FQNEAQ (reference sequence). V was pared by 6 bases and J by 4 bases, with 4 bases of the junction left unmatched. This CDR3 region has 15 residues. Through MiXCR, TCRdb re-clonotyped the PCR reads. The repertoire holds approximately 19,000 clones, with about 20% as singletons. Patients had received no treatment of any kind before thyroid surgery. Sequencing used blood. The sequence was obtained from a female donor with papillary thyroid cancer or a benign thyroid nodule (not recorded which). Some clones in this sample may be carry-over from other donors' samples. The rearrangement uses TRBV7-9 and TRBJ2-2; 11 bases align to TRBD1. The CDR3: CASRPGQGGTGELFF. CDR3 nucleotide sequence: TGTGCCAGCAGACCGGGACAGGGGGGCACCGGGGAGCTGTTTTTT.